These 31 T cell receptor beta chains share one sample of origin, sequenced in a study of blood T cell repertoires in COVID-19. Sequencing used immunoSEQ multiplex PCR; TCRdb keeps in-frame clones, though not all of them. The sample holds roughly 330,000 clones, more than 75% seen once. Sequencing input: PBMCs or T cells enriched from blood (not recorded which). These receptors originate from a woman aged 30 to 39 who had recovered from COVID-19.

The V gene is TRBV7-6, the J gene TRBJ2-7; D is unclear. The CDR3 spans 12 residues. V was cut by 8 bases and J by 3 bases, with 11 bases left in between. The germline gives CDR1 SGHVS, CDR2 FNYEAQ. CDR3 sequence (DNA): TGTGCCAGCTCTCGAAACAGCTACGAGCAGTACTTC. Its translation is CASSRNSYEQYF.

For the CDR3, the DNA is TGTGCCAGCAGCTTAGACGGGGGTCCCTTAACCTACGAGCAGTACTTC. Translation gives CASSLDGGPLTYEQYF. The chain is built from TRBV11-2 and TRBJ2-7, with a possible D match to TRBD2 (6 bases). The CDR3 loop spans 16 amino acids. The germline V gene encodes CDR1 SGHAT and CDR2 FQNNGV. Trimming removed 0 bases from V and 2 bases from J, with 14 bases in between. Full variable domain (rest looked up from reference TRBV11-2 and TRBJ2-7): EAGVAQSPRYKIIEKRQSVAFWCNPISGHATLYWYQQILGQGPKLLIQFQNNGVVDDSQLPKDRFSAERLKGVDSTLKIQPAKLEDSAVYLCASSLDGGPLTYEQYFGPGTRLTVT.

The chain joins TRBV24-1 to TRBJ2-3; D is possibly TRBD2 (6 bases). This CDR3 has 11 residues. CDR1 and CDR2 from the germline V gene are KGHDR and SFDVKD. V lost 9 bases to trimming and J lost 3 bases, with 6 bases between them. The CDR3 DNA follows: TGTGCCACCGGGGGGACAGATACGCAGTATTTT. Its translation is CATGGTDTQYF.

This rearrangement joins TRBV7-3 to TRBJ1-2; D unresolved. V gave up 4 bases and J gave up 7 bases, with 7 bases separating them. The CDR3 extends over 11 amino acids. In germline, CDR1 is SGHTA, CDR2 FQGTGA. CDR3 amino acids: CASSSGSGYTF. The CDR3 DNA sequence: TGTGCCAGCAGCTCGGGTAGTGGCTACACCTTC. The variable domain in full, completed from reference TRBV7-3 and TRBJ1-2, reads GAGVSQTPSNKVTEKGKYVELRCDPISGHTALYWYRQSLGQGPEFLIYFQGTGAADDSGLPNDRFFAVRPEGSVSTLKIQRTERGDSAVYLCASSSGSGYTFGSGTRLTVV.

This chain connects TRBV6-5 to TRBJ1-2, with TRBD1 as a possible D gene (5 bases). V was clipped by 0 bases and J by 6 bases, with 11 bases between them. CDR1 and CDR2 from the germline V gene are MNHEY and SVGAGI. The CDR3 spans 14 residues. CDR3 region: CASSYSGRDDGYTF. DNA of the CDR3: TGTGCCAGCAGTTACTCCGGCAGGGATGATGGCTACACCTTC.

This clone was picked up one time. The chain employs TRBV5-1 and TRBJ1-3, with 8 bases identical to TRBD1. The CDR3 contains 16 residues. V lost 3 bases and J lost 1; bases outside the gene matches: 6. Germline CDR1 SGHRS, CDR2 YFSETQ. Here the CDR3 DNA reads TGCGCCAGCAGCTCTACAGGGGGGATTTCTGGAAACACCATATATTTT. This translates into CASSSTGGISGNTIYF.

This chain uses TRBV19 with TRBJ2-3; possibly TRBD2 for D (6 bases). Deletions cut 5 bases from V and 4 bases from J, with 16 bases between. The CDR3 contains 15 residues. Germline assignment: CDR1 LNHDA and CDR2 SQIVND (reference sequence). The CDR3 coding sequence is TGTGCCAGTAGTCTAAGGCCCGGGGGTCCAGATACGCAGTATTTT. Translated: CASSLRPGGPDTQYF.

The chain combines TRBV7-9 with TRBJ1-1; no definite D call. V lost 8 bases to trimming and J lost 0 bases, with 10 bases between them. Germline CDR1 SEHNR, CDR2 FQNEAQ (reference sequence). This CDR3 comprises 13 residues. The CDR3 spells CASVRALNTEAFF. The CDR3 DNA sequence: TGTGCCAGCGTGAGGGCTTTGAACACTGAAGCTTTCTTT.

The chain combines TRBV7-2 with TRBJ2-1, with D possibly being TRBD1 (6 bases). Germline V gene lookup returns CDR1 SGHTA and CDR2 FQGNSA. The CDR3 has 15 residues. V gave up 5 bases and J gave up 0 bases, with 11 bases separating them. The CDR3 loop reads CASSLTGDSYNEQFF. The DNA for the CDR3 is TGTGCCAGCAGCCTGACAGGAGACTCCTACAATGAGCAGTTCTTC.

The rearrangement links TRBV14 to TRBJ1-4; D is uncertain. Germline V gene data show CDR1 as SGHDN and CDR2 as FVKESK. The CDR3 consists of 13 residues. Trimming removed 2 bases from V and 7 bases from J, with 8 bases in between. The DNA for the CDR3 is TGTGCCAGCAGCCAACGACTGGGTGAAAAACTGTTTTTT. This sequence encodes CASSQRLGEKLFF.

In DNA form, the CDR3 reads TGTGCCAGCAGTGGCCAGTCGGGCACTGAAGCTTTCTTT. Translation: CASSGQSGTEAFF. V gene TRBV2 combines with J gene TRBJ1-1; D ambiguous. Trimming took 4 bases from V and 4 from J, leaving 10 bases between them. This CDR3 is 13 amino acids long. CDR1 SNHLY and CDR2 FYNNEI come from the germline V gene.

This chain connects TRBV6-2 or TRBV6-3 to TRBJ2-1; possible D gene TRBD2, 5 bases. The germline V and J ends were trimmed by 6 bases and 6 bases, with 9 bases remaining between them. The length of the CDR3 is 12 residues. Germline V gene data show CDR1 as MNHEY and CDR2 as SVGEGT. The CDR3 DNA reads TGTGCCAGCAGCCCGAGGGCCAATGAGCAGTTCTTC. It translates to CASSPRANEQFF.

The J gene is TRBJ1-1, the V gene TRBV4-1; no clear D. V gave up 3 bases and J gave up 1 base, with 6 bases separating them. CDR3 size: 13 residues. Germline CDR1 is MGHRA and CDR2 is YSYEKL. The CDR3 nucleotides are TGCGCCAGCAGCCAGGGGAGGAACACTGAAGCTTTCTTT. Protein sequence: CASSQGRNTEAFF.

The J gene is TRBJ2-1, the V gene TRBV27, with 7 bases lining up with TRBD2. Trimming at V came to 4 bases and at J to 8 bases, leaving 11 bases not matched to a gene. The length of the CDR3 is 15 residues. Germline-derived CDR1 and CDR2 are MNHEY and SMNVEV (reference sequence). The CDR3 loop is CASSSPGLPTDEQFF. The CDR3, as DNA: TGTGCCAGCAGTTCGCCGGGACTACCTACTGATGAGCAGTTCTTC.

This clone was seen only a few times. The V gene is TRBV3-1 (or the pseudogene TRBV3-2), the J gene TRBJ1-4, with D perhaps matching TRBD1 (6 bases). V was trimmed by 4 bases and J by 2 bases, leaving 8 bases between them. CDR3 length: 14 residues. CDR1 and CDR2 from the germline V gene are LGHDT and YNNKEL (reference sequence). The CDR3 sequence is CASSPTGTNEKLFF. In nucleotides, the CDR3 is TGTGCCAGCAGCCCGACAGGCACTAATGAAAAACTGTTTTTT.

The CDR3 bases are TGCGCCAGCAGCCCCAAAGACAGGACCCTCTCCTACGAGCAGTACTTC. Its translation: CASSPKDRTLSYEQYF. V usage is TRBV5-1 and J usage is TRBJ2-7; perhaps TRBD1 as D (6 bases). Germline V gene lookup returns CDR1 SGHRS and CDR2 YFSETQ. This CDR3 region has 16 residues. With 4 bases removed from V and 0 bases from J, the gap between germline ends came to 17 bases.

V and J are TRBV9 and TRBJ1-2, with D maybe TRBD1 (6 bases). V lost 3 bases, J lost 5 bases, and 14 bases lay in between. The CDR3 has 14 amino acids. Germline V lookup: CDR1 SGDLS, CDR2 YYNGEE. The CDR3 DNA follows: TGTGCCAGCAGCGCTGCAGGGGAGGGGTATGGCTACACCTTC. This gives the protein CASSAAGEGYGYTF.

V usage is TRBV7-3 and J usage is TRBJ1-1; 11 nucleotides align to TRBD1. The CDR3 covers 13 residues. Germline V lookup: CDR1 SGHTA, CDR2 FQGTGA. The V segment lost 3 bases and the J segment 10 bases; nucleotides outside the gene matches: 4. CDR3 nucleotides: TGTGCCAGCAGCTTTGGGGACAGGGGGGTAGCTTTCTTT. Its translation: CASSFGDRGVAFF.

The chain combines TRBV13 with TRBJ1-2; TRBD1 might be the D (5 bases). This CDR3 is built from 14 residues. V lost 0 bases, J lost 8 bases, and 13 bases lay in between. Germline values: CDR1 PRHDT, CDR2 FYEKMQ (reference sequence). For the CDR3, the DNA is TGTGCCAGCAGCTTAGGAGCAGGGTCCAAGGGCTACACCTTC. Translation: CASSLGAGSKGYTF.

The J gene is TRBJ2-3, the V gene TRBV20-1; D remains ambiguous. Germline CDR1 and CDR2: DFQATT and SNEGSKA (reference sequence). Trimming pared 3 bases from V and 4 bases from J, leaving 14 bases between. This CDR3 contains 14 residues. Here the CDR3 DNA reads TGCAGTGCTAGTGCCAGTGCGGCGGCAGATACGCAGTATTTT. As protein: CSASASAAADTQYF.

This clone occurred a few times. The CDR3 DNA reads as TGTGCCAGCTCATCTGGACAGTACGAGCAGTACTTC. Translating it yields CASSSGQYEQYF. This chain links TRBV18 with TRBJ2-7; the D gene is possibly TRBD1 (6 bases). This CDR3 has 12 residues. V was shortened by 5 bases and J by 4 bases, with 9 bases between the two germline ends. The germline V gene encodes CDR1 KGHSH and CDR2 LQKENI.

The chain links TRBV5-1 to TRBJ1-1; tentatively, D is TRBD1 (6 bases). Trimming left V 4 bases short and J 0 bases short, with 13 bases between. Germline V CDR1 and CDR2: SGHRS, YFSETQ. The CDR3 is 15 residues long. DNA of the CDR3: TGCGCCAGCAGCACCGGACAGAGCATGAACACTGAAGCTTTCTTT. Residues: CASSTGQSMNTEAFF. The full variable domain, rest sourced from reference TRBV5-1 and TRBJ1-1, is KAGVTQTPRYLIKTRGQQVTLSCSPISGHRSVSWYQQTPGQGLQFLFEYFSETQRNKGNFPGRFSGRQFSNSRSEMNVSTLELGDSALYLCASSTGQSMNTEAFFGQGTRLTVV.

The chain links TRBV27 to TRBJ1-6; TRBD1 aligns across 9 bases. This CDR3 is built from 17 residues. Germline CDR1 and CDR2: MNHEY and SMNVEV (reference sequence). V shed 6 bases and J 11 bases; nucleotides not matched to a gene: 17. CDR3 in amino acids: CASRSSARQGVKAPLHF. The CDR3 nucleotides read TGTGCCAGCAGGTCAAGCGCTAGACAGGGGGTTAAGGCACCCCTCCACTTT.

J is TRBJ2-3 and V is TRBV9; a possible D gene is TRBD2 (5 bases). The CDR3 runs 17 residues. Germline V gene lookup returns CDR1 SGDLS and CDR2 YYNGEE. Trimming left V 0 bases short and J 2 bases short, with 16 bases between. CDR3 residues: CASSVAARRVTTDTQYF. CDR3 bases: TGTGCCAGCAGCGTAGCTGCTCGGCGGGTAACCACAGATACGCAGTATTTT.

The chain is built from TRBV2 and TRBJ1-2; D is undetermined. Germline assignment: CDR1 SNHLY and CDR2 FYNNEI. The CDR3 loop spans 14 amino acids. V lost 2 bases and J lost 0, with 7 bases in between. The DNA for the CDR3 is TGTGCCAGCAGTGAAAACCGGTCTAACTATGGCTACACCTTC. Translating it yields CASSENRSNYGYTF.

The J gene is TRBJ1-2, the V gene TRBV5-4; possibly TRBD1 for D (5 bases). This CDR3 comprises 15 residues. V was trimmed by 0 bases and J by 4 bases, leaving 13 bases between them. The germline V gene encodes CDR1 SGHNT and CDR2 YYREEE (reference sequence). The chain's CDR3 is CASSLVGGSGYGYTF. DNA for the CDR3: TGTGCCAGCAGCTTGGTTGGGGGGTCCGGCTATGGCTACACCTTC.

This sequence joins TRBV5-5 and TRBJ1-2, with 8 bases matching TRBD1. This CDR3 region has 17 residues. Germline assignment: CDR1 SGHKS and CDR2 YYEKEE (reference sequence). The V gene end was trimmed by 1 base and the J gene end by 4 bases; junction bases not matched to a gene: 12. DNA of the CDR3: TGTGCCAGCAGCTTGTGGAGCCGACAGGGGTCCGGCTATGGCTACACCTTC. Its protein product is CASSLWSRQGSGYGYTF. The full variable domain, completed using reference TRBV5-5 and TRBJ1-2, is DAGVTQSPTHLIKTRGQQVTLRCSPISGHKSVSWYQQVLGQGPQFIFQYYEKEERGRGNFPDRFSARQFPNYSSELNVNALLLGDSALYLCASSLWSRQGSGYGYTFGSGTRLTVV.

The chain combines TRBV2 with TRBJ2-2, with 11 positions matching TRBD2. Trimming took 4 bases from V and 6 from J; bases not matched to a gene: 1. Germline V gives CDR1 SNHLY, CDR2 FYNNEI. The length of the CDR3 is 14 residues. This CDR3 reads CASSVLAGAGELFF. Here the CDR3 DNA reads TGTGCCAGCAGTGTACTAGCGGGGGCCGGGGAGCTGTTTTTT.

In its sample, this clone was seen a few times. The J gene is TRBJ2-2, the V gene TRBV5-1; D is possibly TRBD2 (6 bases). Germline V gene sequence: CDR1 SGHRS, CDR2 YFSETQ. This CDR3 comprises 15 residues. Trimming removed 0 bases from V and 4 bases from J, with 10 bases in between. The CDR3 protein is CASSLGDSGTGELFF. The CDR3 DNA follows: TGCGCCAGCAGCTTGGGGGACTCTGGCACCGGGGAGCTGTTTTTT.

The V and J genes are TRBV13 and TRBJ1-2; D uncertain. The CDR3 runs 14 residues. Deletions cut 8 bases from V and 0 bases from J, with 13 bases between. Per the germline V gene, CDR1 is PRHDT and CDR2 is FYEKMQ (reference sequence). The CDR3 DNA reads TGTGCCAGCCAAGAGGTAGTAGCTAACTATGGCTACACCTTC. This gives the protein CASQEVVANYGYTF.

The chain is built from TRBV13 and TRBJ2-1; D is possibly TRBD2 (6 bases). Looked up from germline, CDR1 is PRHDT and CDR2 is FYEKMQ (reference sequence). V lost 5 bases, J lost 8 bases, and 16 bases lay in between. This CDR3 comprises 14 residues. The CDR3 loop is CASSLGLSGHEQFF. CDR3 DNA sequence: TGTGCCAGCAGCCTCGGACTATCCGGACATGAGCAGTTCTTC.